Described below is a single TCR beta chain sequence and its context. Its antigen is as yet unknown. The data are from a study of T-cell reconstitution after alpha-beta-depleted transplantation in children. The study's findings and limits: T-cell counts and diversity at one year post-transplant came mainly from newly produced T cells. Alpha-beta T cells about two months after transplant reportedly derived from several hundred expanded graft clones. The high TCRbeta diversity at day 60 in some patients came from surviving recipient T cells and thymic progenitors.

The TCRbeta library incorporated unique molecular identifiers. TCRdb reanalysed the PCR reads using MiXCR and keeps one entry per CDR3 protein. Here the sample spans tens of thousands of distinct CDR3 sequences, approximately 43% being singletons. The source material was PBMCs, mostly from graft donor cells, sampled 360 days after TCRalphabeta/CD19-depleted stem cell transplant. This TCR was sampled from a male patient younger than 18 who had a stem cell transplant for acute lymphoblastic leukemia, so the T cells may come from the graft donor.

The CDR3 loop reads CAISESLADRSYEQYF. The CDR3 region has the DNA TGTGCCATCAGTGAGTCTCTAGCGGACCGATCCTACGAGCAGTACTTC. The chain links TRBV10-3 to TRBJ2-7; 7 bases fit TRBD2. The CDR3 consists of 16 residues. The germline gives CDR1 ENHRY, CDR2 SYGVKD. Trimming cost V 0 bases and J 1 base; bases outside gene matches: 6.